The clone carrying this T cell receptor (beta chain) appeared a few times. Antigen specificity is unknown. A single record per CDR3 protein comes from TCRdb applying MiXCR to the RT-PCR reads. The table shows about 580,000 distinct CDR3 sequences, with 12% to 15% occurring only once. The entry originates in a study of response to subunit inactivated influenza vaccine. Study-wide findings and caveats: There was a suggestion from the authors that each seasonal influenza vaccination recruits few new T cells.

V lost 1 base and J lost 5; bases outside the gene matches: 6. Germline V lookup: CDR1 SGHVS, CDR2 FQNEAQ. The CDR3 runs to 16 residues. The specimen was PBMCs from blood, collected 11 to 12 days after vaccination. This TCR was recovered from a man aged 50-59 years who received an inactivated influenza vaccine. V is TRBV7-8 and J is TRBJ2-3; 10 nucleotides match TRBD2. CDR3 in amino acids: CASSLVGGLAIDTQYF. CDR3 nucleotides: TGTGCCAGCAGCTTAGTGGGGGGACTAGCGATAGATACGCAGTATTTT.